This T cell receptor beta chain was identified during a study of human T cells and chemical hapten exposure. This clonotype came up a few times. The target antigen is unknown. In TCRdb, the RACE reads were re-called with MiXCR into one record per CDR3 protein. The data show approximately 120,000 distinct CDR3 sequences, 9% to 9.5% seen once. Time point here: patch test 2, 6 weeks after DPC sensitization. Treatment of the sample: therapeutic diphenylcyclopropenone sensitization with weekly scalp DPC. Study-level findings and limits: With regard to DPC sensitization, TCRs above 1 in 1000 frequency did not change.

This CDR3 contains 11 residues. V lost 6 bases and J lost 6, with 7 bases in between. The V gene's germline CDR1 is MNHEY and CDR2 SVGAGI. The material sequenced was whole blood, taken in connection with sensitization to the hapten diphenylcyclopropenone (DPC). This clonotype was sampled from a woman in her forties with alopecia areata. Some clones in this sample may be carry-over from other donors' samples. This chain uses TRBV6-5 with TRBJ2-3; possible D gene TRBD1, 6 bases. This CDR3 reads CASSQGDTQYF. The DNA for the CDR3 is TGTGCCAGCAGCCAGGGGGATACGCAGTATTTT.